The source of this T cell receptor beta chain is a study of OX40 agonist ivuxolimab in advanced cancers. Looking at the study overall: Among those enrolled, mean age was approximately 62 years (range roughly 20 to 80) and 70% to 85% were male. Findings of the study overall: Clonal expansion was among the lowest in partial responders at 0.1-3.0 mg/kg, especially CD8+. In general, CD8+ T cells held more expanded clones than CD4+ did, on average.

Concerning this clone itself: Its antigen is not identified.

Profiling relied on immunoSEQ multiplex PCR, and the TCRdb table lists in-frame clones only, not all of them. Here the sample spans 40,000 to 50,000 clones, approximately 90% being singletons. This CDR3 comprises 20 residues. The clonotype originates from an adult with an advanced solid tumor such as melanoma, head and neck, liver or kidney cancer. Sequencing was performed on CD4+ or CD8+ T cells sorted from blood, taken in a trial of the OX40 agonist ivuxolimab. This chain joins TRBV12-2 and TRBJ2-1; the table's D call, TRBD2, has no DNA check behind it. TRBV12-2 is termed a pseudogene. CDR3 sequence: CASRLASDCLAPKAYNEQFF. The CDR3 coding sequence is TGTGCAAGTCGCTTAGCGAGTGATTGCCTAGCCCCTAAAGCCTACAATGAGCAGTTCTTC.